The clone carrying this T cell receptor (beta chain) has at least ten counts. Its antigen is not identified. Preparation of the TCRbeta library involved a method that used unique molecular identifiers. TCRdb processed the PCR reads anew with MiXCR; each CDR3 protein has one entry. The profile shows around 700,000 distinct CDR3 sequences, about an eighth of them singletons. The record originates from a study of T-cell reconstitution after alpha-beta-depleted transplantation in children. Study-level results: Several hundred graft clones that had expanded were reportedly the source of alpha-beta T cells about two months after transplant. Newly produced T cells mostly accounted for T-cell counts and diversity one year post-transplant. From surviving recipient T cells and thymic progenitors came the high day-60 TCRbeta diversity observed in some patients.

The CDR3 runs 14 residues. V was shortened by 6 bases and J by 2 bases, with 12 bases between the two germline ends. The germline V gene encodes CDR1 LGHNA and CDR2 YNFKEQ. The chain couples TRBV4-2 to TRBJ2-3, with D possibly matching TRBD2 (5 bases). The sequencing used PBMCs, collected before TCRalphabeta/CD19-depleted stem cell transplant. This TCR derives from a girl aged 2 to 10 with congenital amegakaryocytic thrombocytopenia, due to receive a stem cell transplant. CDR3 DNA: TGTGCCAGCAGTCGGATACTAGACACAGATACGCAGTATTTT. This translates into CASSRILDTDTQYF.